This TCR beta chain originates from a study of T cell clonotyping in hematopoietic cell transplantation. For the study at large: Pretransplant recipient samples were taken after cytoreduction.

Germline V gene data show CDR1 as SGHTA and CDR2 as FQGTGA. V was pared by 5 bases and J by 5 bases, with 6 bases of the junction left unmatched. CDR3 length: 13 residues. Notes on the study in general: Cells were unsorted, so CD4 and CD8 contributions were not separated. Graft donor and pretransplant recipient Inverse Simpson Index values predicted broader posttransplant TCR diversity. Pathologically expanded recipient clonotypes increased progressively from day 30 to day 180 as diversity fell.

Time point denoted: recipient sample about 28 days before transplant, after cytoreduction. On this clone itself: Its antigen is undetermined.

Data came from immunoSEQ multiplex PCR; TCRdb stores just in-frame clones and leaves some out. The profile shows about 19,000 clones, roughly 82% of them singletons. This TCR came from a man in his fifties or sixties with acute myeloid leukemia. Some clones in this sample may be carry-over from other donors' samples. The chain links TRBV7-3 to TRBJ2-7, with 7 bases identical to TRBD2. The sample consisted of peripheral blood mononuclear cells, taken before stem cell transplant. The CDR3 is CASSPGGGDEQYF. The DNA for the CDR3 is TGTGCCAGCAGCCCCGGGGGAGGGGACGAGCAGTACTTC.